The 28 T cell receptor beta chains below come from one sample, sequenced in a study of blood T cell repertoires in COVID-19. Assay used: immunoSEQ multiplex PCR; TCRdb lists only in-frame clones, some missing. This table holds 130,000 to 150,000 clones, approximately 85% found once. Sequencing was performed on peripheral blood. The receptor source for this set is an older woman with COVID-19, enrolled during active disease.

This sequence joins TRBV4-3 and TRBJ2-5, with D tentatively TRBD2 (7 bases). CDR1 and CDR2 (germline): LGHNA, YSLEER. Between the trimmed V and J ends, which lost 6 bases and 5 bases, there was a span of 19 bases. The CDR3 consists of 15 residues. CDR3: CASSGGRGEAETQYF. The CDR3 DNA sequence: TGCGCCAGCAGTGGAGGGAGGGGGGAGGCTGAGACCCAGTACTTC.

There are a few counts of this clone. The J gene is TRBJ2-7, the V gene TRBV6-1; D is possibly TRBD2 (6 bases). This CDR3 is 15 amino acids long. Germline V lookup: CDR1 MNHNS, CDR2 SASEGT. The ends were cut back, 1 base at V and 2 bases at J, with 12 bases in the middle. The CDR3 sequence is CASSEEIGEAYEQYF. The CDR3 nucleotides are TGTGCCAGCAGTGAAGAAATTGGGGAGGCCTACGAGCAGTACTTC.

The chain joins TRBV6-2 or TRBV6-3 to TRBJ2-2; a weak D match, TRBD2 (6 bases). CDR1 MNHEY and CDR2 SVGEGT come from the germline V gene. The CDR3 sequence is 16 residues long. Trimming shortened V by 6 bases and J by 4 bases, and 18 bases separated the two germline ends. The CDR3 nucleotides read TGTGCCAGCAGCCCCGGGGCTAGCGAGGCCACCGGGGAGCTGTTTTTT. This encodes CASSPGASEATGELFF.

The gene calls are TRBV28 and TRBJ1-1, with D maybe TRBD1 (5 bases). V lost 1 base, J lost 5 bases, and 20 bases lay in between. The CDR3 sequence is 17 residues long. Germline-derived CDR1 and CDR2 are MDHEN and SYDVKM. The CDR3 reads CASSLLGLGGGGTEAFF. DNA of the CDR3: TGTGCCAGCAGTTTATTAGGGTTGGGAGGTGGGGGGACTGAAGCTTTCTTT.

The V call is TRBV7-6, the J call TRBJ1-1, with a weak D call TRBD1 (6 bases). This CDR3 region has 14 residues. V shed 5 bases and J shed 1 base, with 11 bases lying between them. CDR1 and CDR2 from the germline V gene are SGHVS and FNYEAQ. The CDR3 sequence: CASSKDRRNTEAFF. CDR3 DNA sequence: TGTGCCAGCAGCAAAGACAGGCGGAACACTGAAGCTTTCTTT.

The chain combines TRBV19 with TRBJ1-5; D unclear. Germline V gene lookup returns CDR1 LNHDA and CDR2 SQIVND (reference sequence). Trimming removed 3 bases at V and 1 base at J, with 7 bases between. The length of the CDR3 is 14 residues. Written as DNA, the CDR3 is TGTGCCAGTAGTATCGGCAGGAGCAATCAGCCCCAGCATTTT. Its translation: CASSIGRSNQPQHF.

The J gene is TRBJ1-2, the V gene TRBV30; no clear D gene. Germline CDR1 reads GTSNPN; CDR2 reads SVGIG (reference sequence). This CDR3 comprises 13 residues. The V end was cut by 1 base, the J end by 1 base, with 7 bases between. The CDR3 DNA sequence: TGTGCCTGGAGTGCGTCACTTAACTATGGCTACACCTTC. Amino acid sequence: CAWSASLNYGYTF.

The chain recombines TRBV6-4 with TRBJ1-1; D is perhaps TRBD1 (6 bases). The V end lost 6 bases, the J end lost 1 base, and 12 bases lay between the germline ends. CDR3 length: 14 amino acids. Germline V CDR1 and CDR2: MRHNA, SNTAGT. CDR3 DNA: TGTGCCAGCAGATCCGACAGGCGGAACACTGAAGCTTTCTTT. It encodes CASRSDRRNTEAFF.

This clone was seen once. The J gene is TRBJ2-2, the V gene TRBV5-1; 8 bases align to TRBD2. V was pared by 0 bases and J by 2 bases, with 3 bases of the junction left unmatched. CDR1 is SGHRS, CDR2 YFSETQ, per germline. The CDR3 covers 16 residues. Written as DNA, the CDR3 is TGCGCCAGCAGCTTGGCAACTAGCGGAAACACCGGGGAGCTGTTTTTT. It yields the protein CASSLATSGNTGELFF.

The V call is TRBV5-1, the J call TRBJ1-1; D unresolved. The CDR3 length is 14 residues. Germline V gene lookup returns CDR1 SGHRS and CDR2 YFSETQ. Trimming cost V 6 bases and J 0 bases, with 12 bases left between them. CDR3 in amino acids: CASTADYMNTEAFF. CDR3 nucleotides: TGCGCCAGCACTGCCGACTACATGAACACTGAAGCTTTCTTT.

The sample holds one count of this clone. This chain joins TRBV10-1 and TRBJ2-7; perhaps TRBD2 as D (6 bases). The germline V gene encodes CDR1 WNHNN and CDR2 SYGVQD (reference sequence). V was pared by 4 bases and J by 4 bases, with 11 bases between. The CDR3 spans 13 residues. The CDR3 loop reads CASSVAGTYEQYF. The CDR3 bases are TGCGCCAGCAGTGTAGCAGGGACTTACGAGCAGTACTTC.

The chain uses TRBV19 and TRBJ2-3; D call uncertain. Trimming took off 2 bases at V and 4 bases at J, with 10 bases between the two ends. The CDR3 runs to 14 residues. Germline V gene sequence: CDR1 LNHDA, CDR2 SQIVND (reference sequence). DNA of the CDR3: TGTGCCAGTAGTATACAAATCAGGTCAGATACGCAGTATTTT. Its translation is CASSIQIRSDTQYF.

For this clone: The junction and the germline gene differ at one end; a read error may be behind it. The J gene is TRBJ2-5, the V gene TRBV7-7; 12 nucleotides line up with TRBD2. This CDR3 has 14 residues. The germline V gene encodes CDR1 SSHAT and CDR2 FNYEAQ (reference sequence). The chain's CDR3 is CASSGTSGQETQYF. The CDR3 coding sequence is TGTGCTAGCAGCGGGACTAGCGGGCAAGAGACCCAGTACTTC.

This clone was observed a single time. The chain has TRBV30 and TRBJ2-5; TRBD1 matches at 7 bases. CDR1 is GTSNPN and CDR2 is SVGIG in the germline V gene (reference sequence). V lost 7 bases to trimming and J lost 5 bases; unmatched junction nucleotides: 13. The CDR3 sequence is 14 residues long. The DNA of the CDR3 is TGTGCCTCAACCCGGGACAGCCACGGGGAGACCCAGTACTTC. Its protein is CASTRDSHGETQYF.

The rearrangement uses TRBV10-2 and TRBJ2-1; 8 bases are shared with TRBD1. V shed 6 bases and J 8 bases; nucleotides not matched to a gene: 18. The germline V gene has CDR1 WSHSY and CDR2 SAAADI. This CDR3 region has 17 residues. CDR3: CASRPGTGFSPVDEQFF. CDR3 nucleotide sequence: TGCGCCAGCAGACCCGGGACAGGATTTTCGCCCGTAGATGAGCAGTTCTTC.

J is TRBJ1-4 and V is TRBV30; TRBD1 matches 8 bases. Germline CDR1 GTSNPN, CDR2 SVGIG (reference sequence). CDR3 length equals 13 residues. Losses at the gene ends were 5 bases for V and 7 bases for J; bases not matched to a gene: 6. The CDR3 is CAWGEDRAEKLFF. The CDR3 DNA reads TGTGCCTGGGGGGAGGACAGGGCTGAAAAACTGTTTTTT.

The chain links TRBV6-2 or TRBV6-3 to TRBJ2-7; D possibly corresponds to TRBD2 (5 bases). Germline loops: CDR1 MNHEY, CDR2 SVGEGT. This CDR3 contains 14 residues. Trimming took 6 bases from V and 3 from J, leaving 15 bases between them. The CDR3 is CASSTGISLYEQYF. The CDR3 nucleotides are TGTGCCAGCAGCACGGGAATATCCCTCTACGAGCAGTACTTC.

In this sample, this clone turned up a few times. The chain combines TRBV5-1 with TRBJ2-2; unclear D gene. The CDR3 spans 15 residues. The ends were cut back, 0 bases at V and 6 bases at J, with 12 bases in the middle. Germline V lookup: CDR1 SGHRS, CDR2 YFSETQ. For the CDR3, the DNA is TGCGCCAGCAGCTTGGCCTCTGCCACGGCCGGGGAGCTGTTTTTT. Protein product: CASSLASATAGELFF.

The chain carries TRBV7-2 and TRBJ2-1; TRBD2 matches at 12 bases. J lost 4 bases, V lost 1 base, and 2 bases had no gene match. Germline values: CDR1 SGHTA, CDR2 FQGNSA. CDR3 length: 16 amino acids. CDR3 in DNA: TGTGCCAGCAGCTTAGATCTAGCGGGGGGGTACAATGAGCAGTTCTTC. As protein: CASSLDLAGGYNEQFF.

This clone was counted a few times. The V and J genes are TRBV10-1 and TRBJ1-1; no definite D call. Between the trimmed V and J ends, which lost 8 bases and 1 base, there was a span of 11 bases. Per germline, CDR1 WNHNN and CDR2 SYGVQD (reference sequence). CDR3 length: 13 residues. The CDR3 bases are TGCGCCAGCGCGGGAGCCCCGAACACTGAAGCTTTCTTT. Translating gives CASAGAPNTEAFF.

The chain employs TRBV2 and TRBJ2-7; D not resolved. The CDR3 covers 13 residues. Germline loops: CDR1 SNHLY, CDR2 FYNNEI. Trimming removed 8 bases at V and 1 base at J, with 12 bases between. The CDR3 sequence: CASSIRVSYEQYF. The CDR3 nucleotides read TGTGCCAGCTCGATACGAGTGTCCTACGAGCAGTACTTC.

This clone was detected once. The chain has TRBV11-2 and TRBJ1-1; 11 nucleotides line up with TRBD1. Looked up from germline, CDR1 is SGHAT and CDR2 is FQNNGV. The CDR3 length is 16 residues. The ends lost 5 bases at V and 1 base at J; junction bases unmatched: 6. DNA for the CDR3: TGTGCCAGCAGCCCCCGGACAGGGGGCTGGAACACTGAAGCTTTCTTT. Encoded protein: CASSPRTGGWNTEAFF. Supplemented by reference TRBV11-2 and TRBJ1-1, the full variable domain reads EAGVAQSPRYKIIEKRQSVAFWCNPISGHATLYWYQQILGQGPKLLIQFQNNGVVDDSQLPKDRFSAERLKGVDSTLKIQPAKLEDSAVYLCASSPRTGGWNTEAFFGQGTRLTVV.

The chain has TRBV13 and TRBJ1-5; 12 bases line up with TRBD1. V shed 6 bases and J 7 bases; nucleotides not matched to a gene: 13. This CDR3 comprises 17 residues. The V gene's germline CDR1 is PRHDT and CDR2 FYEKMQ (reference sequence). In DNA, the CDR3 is TGTGCCAGCAGTCAAAACGCCGGGACAGGGGGCTGGCAGCCCCAGCATTTT. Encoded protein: CASSQNAGTGGWQPQHF.

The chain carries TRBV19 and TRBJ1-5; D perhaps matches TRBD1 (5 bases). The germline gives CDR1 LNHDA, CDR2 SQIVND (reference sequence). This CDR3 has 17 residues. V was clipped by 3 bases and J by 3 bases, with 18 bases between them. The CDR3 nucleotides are TGTGCCAGTAGTATCGGGGGGATTGACAGTCACAATCAGCCCCAGCATTTT. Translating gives CASSIGGIDSHNQPQHF.

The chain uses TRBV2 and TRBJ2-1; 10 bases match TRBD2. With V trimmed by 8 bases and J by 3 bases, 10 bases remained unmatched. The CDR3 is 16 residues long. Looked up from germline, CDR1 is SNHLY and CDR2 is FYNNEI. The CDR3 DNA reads TGTGCCAGCGTGAAAACCAGCGGGGGGGGCTACAATGAGCAGTTCTTC. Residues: CASVKTSGGGYNEQFF.

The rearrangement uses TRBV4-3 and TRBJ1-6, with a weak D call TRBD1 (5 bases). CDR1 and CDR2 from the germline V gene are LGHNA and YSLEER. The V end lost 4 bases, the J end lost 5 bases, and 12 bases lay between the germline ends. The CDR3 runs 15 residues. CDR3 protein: CASSLRGNHNSPLHF. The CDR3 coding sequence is TGCGCCAGCAGCCTAAGGGGCAACCATAATTCACCCCTCCACTTT.

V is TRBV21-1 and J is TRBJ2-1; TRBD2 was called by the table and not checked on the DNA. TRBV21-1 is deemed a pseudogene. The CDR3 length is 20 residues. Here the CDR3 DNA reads TGTGCCAGCAGCACCGAGGGACTAGCGGGGGGATTAAGCTCCTACAATGAGCAGTTCTTC. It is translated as CASSTEGLAGGLSSYNEQFF.

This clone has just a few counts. CDR3 in DNA: TGTGCCAGCAGTGGAGGAACAGGGGAGGCAGATACGCAGTATTTT. Amino acids: CASSGGTGEADTQYF. This sequence joins TRBV2 and TRBJ2-3; TRBD1 is a possible D gene (7 bases). CDR3 size: 15 residues. Trimming left V 4 bases short and J 4 bases short, with 15 bases between. Germline V gene data show CDR1 as SNHLY and CDR2 as FYNNEI. Combining the CDR3 with reference TRBV2 and TRBJ2-3 gives the whole variable domain EPEVTQTPSHQVTQMGQEVILRCVPISNHLYFYWYRQILGQKVEFLVSFYNNEISEKSEIFDDQFSVERPDGSNFTLKIRSTKLEDSAMYFCASSGGTGEADTQYFGPGTRLTVL.